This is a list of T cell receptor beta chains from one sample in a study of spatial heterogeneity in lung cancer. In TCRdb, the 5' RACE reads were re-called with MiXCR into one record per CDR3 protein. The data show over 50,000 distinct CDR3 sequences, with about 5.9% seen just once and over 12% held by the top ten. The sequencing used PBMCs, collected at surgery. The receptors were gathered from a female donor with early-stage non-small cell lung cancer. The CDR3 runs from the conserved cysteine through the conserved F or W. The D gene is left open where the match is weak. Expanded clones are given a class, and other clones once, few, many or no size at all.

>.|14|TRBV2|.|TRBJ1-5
CASSEHYSNQPQHF
TGTGCCAGCAGTGAGCATTATAGCAATCAGCCCCAGCATTTT
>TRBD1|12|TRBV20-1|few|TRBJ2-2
CSANRQGGELFF
TGCAGTGCTAACCGACAGGGAGGGGAGCTGTTTTTT
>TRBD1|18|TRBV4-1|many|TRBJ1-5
CASSFGQGGFNPNQPQHF
TGCGCCAGCAGTTTCGGCCAGGGGGGCTTTAATCCAAATCAGCCCCAGCATTTT
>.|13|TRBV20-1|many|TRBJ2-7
CSAPGTYSYEQYF
TGCAGTGCTCCCGGGACTTATTCCTACGAGCAGTACTTC
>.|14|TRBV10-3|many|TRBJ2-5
CAISETGQQETQYF
TGTGCCATCAGTGAGACAGGGCAACAAGAGACCCAGTACTTC
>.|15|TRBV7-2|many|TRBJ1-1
CASSLGGAPYTEAFF
TGTGCCAGCAGCTTAGGGGGCGCCCCGTACACTGAAGCTTTCTTT
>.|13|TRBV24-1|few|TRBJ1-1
CATTLGENTEAFF
TGTGCCACCACCCTAGGGGAGAACACTGAAGCTTTCTTT
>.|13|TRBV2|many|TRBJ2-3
CASSREATDTQYF
TGTGCCAGCAGCCGAGAGGCAACAGATACGCAGTATTTT
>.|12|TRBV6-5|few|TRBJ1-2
CASTRTGGGYTF
TGTGCCAGCACCCGCACCGGGGGTGGCTACACCTTC
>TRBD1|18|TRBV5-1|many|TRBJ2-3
CASRLDIWTGGDTDTQYF
TGCGCCAGCAGACTAGACATTTGGACAGGGGGGGACACAGATACGCAGTATTTT
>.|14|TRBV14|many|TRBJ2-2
CASSQDAGTGELFF
TGTGCCAGCAGCCAAGATGCGGGCACCGGGGAGCTGTTTTTT
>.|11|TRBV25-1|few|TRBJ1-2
CATGEGYGYTF
TGTGCCACCGGGGAAGGGTATGGCTACACCTTC
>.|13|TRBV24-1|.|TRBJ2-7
CATSDLTYYEQYF
TGTGCCACCAGTGATTTGACCTACTACGAGCAGTACTTC
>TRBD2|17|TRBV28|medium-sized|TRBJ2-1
CASSLASGSSSYNEQFF
TGTGCCAGCAGTTTAGCTAGCGGGAGTAGCTCCTACAATGAGCAGTTCTTC
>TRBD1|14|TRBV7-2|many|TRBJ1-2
CASSLGQGNYGYTF
TGTGCCAGCAGCTTGGGACAGGGAAACTATGGCTACACCTTC
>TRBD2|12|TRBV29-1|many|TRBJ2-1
CSGREGVNEQFF
TGCAGTGGTCGGGAGGGGGTCAATGAGCAGTTCTTC
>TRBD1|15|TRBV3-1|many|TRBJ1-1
CASSHDRGRGFESFF
TGTGCCAGCAGCCACGACAGGGGAAGAGGCTTTGAATCTTTCTTT
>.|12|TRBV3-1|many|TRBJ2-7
CASSQDSYEQYF
TGTGCCAGCAGCCAAGACAGCTACGAGCAGTACTTC
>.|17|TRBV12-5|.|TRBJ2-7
CASGLATTGSATYEQYF
TGTGCTAGTGGTTTGGCGACCACCGGTAGCGCGACCTACGAGCAGTACTTC
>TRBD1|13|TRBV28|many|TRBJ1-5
CASSFGTAQPQHF
TGTGCCAGCAGTTTTGGGACAGCTCAGCCCCAGCATTTT
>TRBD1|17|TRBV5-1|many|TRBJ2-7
CASSLEGLTGAGYEQYF
TGCGCCAGCAGCTTGGAGGGGCTGACAGGGGCGGGGTACGAGCAGTACTTC
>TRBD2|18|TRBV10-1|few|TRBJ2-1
CASSETRLAGVYNNEQFF
TGCGCCAGCAGTGAGACCCGACTAGCGGGAGTCTATAACAATGAGCAGTTCTTC
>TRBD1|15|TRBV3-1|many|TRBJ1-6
CASSQIQRGRSPLHF
TGTGCCAGCAGCCAAATCCAGAGGGGGCGATCACCCCTCCACTTT
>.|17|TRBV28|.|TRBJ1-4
CASSPPGTVGTNEKLFF
TGTGCCAGCAGTCCCCCTGGGACGGTTGGGACTAATGAAAAACTGTTTTTT
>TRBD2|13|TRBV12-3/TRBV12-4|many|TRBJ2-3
CASSSSGADTQYF
TGTGCCAGCAGTTCTAGCGGGGCCGATACGCAGTATTTT
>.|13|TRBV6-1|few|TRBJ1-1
CASSEFENTEAFF
TGTGCCAGCAGTGAATTTGAGAACACTGAAGCTTTCTTT
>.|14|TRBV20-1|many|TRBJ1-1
CSPRGRSGNTEAFF
TGCAGTCCTCGGGGACGGTCAGGGAACACTGAAGCTTTCTTT
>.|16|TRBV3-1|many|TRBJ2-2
CASSHRRAVGTGELFF
TGTGCCAGCAGCCACCGCAGGGCGGTAGGCACCGGGGAGCTGTTTTTT
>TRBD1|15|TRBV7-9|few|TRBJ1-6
CASSVRTGTNSPLHF
TGTGCCAGCAGCGTTCGGACAGGGACGAATTCACCCCTCCACTTT
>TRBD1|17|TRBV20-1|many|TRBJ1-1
CSAFYGTALSMNTEAFF
TGCAGTGCATTTTACGGGACAGCTCTTTCCATGAACACTGAAGCTTTCTTT
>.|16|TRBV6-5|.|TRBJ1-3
CASSYSNSHSGNTIYF
TGTGCCAGCAGTTACTCCAACAGCCACTCTGGAAACACCATATATTTT
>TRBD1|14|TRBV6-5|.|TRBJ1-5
CASSRGQGNQPQHF
TGTGCCAGCAGCCGTGGACAGGGGAATCAGCCCCAGCATTTT
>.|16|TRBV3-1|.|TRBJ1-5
CASSPRSKVSNQPQHF
TGTGCCAGCAGCCCTAGGTCAAAGGTTAGCAATCAGCCCCAGCATTTT
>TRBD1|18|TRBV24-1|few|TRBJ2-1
CATSDLYNRQGNYNEQFF
TGTGCCACCAGTGATCTTTATAACCGACAGGGGAACTACAATGAGCAGTTCTTC
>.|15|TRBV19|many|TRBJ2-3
CASSPPTGLRDTQYF
TGTGCCAGTAGTCCTCCGACGGGACTGAGGGATACGCAGTATTTT
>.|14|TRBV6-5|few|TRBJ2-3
CASSRGGSTDTQYF
TGTGCCAGCAGTAGGGGCGGGAGCACAGATACGCAGTATTTT
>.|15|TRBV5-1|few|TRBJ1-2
CASSPPIGSSYGYTF
TGCGCCAGCAGCCCCCCAATAGGGTCGAGCTATGGCTACACCTTC
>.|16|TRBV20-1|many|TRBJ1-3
CSARDIRGISGNTIYF
TGCAGTGCTAGAGATATCCGCGGAATCTCTGGAAACACCATATATTTT
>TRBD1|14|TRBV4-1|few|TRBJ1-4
CASSTRQGLEKLFF
TGCGCCAGCAGCACTAGACAGGGATTGGAAAAACTGTTTTTT
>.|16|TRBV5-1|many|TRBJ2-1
CASSLAAYSSYNEQFF
TGCGCCAGCAGCTTGGCCGCGTATAGCTCCTACAATGAGCAGTTCTTC
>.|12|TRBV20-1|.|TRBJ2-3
CSARSSGDTQYF
TGCAGTGCTAGAAGTTCGGGAGATACGCAGTATTTT
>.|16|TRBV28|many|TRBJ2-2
CASSPLGGSNTGELFF
TGTGCCAGCAGTCCCCTGGGGGGTTCGAACACCGGGGAGCTGTTTTTT
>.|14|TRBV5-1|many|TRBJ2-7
CASSLGDKPYEQYF
TGCGCCAGCAGCTTGGGGGACAAGCCCTACGAGCAGTACTTC
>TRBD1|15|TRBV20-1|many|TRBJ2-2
CSALEGQGATGELFF
TGCAGTGCCCTGGAGGGACAGGGGGCAACCGGGGAGCTGTTTTTT
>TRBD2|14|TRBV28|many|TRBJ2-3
CASNLAGGLNTQYF
TGTGCCAGCAATCTAGCGGGAGGATTGAATACGCAGTATTTT
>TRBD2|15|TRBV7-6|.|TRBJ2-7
CASSLTSGRAEEQYF
TGTGCCAGCAGCTTAACTAGCGGGAGGGCCGAAGAGCAGTACTTC
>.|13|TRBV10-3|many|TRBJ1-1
CAISGTGSTEAFF
TGTGCCATCAGTGGAACAGGGAGCACTGAAGCTTTCTTT
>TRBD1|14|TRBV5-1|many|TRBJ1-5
CASSQGTGNQPQHF
TGCGCCAGCAGCCAAGGGACAGGGAATCAGCCCCAGCATTTT